This TCR beta chain was captured in a study of vaccination and CD4 T cells after COVID-19. Study-wide findings and caveats: A median of around 83% of reactive clones, in convalescent patients, became evident only post-vaccination.

Germline CDR1 DFQATT, CDR2 SNEGSKA (reference sequence). Trimming removed 2 bases at V and 0 bases at J, with 10 bases between. The length of the CDR3 is 14 residues. In regard to this clonotype: The antigen is not known.

Sequenced with the Oncomine TCR Beta short-read assay was DNA taken from cultured CD4+ T cells. Researchers extracted genomic DNA from CD4+ T cells that had been cultured. TCRdb reprocessed the PCR reads via MiXCR and lists one record per CDR3 protein. This sample carries roughly 7,400 distinct CDR3 sequences, roughly 41% of them seen once, and the ten largest clones take about 34%. Specified treatment: approximately nine-day PBMC culture with coronavirus spike peptide pools or control peptides (ViraFEST assay). The collection of CD4+ T cells from the unexposed donor took place before the COVID-19 pandemic (2011-2018). Both SARS-CoV-2 S/N and four cold-coronavirus spikes were used, cells permitting, to probe CD4+ T cells of unexposed donors.

This chain links TRBV20-1 with TRBJ1-1; D call uncertain. The clonotype was recovered from a human donor in good health. Sequencing was done on a sample of CD4+ T cells from blood, cultured in vitro. CDR3 sequence reads: CSARSGSMNTEAFF. CDR3 in DNA: TGCAGTGCTAGATCCGGATCCATGAACACTGAAGCTTTCTTT.